This T cell receptor beta chain came from a study of T cell responses to AZD1222 COVID-19 vaccine. Assay used: immunoSEQ multiplex PCR; TCRdb lists only in-frame clones, some missing. The data hold around 33,000 clones, with roughly nine tenths observed a single time. This clone was seen just once. What it binds is unknown. Findings and limits, study-wide: In a largely white British group with more females than males, clonal diversity was possibly underestimated.

This CDR3 comprises 15 residues. V shed 6 bases and J shed 12 bases, with 21 bases lying between them. Germline assignment: CDR1 SGHAT and CDR2 FQNNGV. The input for sequencing was peripheral blood, taken on day 0 of AZD1222 vaccination. The chain couples TRBV11-2 to TRBJ1-6, with no clear D. This TCR derives from an adult in good health. This chain's CDR3 is CASRPNARYLGPLHF. CDR3 bases: TGTGCCAGCAGACCGAATGCCCGGTACTTGGGACCCCTCCACTTT.